Listed below are T cell receptor beta chains from one sample, sequenced in a study of long-term antiretroviral therapy in people with HIV. Measured with immunoSEQ multiplex PCR; TCRdb has only the in-frame clones, and not every one. The table has about 30,000 clones, less than 90% seen once. Sequenced material: unsorted PBMCs, taken approximately 5 years before starting antiretroviral therapy. The receptors come from a man aged 50-59 years with HIV. CDR3s include the opening cysteine and the closing phenylalanine or tryptophan. D genes are given only for firm matches. Clone size appears in some rows only: once, few, many, or a class for an expanded clone.

>TRBD1|TRBJ1-4|15|TRBV5-1|NA
CASSPHRGINEKLFF
TGCGCCAGCAGCCCACACAGGGGAATAAATGAAAAACTGTTTTTT
>NA|TRBJ2-3|15|TRBV12-5|NA
CASGLTPGSTDTQYF
TGTGCTAGTGGTTTGACCCCGGGCAGCACAGATACGCAGTATTTT
>TRBD1|TRBJ2-7|15|TRBV5-1|NA
CASTLSGQGWYEQYF
TGCGCCAGCACCCTATCTGGACAGGGGTGGTACGAGCAGTACTTC
>NA|TRBJ2-7|14|TRBV11-3|NA
CASSLLRLRLEQYF
TGTGCCAGCAGCTTACTACGGCTAAGGCTCGAGCAGTACTTC
>NA|TRBJ1-5|13|TRBV9|few
CASSVDGASPQHF
TGTGCCAGCAGCGTAGACGGGGCATCGCCCCAGCATTTT
>TRBD1|TRBJ2-6|16|TRBV4-1|NA
CASSRTGITGANVLTF
TGCGCCAGCAGCCGGACAGGGATAACTGGGGCCAACGTCCTGACTTTC
>NA|TRBJ1-1|14|TRBV6-1|NA
CASSEAGGNTEAFF
TGTGCCAGCAGTGAAGCTGGGGGGAACACTGAAGCTTTCTTT
>NA|TRBJ1-5|16|TRBV10-3|few
CAISDEQVYSNQPQHF
TGTGCCATCAGTGATGAACAGGTTTATAGCAATCAGCCCCAGCATTTT
>NA|TRBJ2-6|15|TRBV9|once
CASSVLGSGANVLTF
TGTGCCAGCAGCGTTCTGGGCTCTGGGGCCAACGTCCTGACTTTC
>NA|TRBJ1-3|14|TRBV5-5|NA
CASSYEHPRDTIYF
TGTGCCAGCAGCTACGAGCATCCTCGCGACACCATATATTTT
>NA|TRBJ2-2|14|TRBV27|NA
CASSLQGSTGELFF
TGTGCCAGCAGTTTGCAGGGATCGACCGGGGAGCTGTTTTTT
>TRBD1|TRBJ2-7|14|TRBV5-6|NA
CASRLTGAQAEQYF
TGTGCCAGCAGACTTACAGGGGCGCAGGCCGAGCAGTACTTC
>NA|TRBJ1-4|16|TRBV6-5|NA
CASSYSSGTGYEKLFF
TGTGCCAGCAGTTACTCGTCTGGGACCGGCTATGAAAAACTGTTTTTT
>NA|TRBJ1-5|15|TRBV27|once
CASSIHGGLVQPQHF
TGTGCCAGCTCTATCCACGGGGGTCTCGTCCAGCCCCAGCATTTT
>NA|TRBJ2-7|11|TRBV25-1|once
CASSGYYEQYF
TGTGCCAGCAGTGGATACTACGAGCAGTACTTC
>NA|TRBJ2-6|16|TRBV4-1|NA
CASSRIQGTGANVLTF
TGCGCCAGCAGCAGGATTCAGGGAACTGGGGCCAACGTCCTGACTTTC
>NA|TRBJ2-1|17|TRBV4-1|NA
CASSSATWGHRNNEQFF
TGCGCCAGCAGCTCCGCAACGTGGGGTCACCGAAACAATGAGCAGTTCTTC
>NA|TRBJ1-2|13|TRBV5-4|NA
CASSFRANYGYTF
TGTGCCAGCAGCTTCAGGGCTAACTATGGCTACACCTTC
>TRBD2|TRBJ2-1|16|TRBV6-5|NA
CASSYSLYGTTNEQFF
TGTGCCAGCAGTTACTCTTTGTATGGGACTACAAATGAGCAGTTCTTC
>NA|TRBJ2-2|17|TRBV28|NA
CASNIGGPPVVTGELFF
TGTGCCAGCAACATCGGGGGGCCCCCGGTGGTCACCGGGGAGCTGTTTTTT
>NA|TRBJ1-2|15|TRBV6-5|NA
CASSWRAGLNYGYTF
TGTGCCAGCAGTTGGAGGGCAGGGCTTAACTATGGCTACACCTTC
>NA|TRBJ1-1|14|TRBV5-6|NA
CASSAGHWNTEAFF
TGTGCCAGCAGCGCGGGACACTGGAACACTGAAGCTTTCTTT
>TRBD1|TRBJ2-7|15|TRBV9|few
CASSVDPGQGREQYF
TGTGCCAGCAGCGTAGATCCCGGACAGGGACGGGAGCAGTACTTC
>NA|TRBJ2-1|13|TRBV2|NA
CASSALQGSLEFF
TGTGCCAGCAGTGCACTCCAGGGGTCACTTGAGTTCTTC
>NA|TRBJ2-3|15|TRBV9|NA
CASSVRRVSEDTQYF
TGTGCCAGCAGCGTACGGCGGGTGAGCGAGGATACGCAGTATTTT
>TRBD1|TRBJ2-2|13|TRBV6-1|NA
CASSPNTGGWLFF
TGTGCCAGCAGCCCAAACACAGGGGGATGGCTGTTTTTT
>NA|TRBJ1-6|15|TRBV27|few
CASSLWSSYNSPLHF
TGTGCCAGCAGTTTGTGGAGCTCCTATAATTCACCCCTCCACTTT
>NA|TRBJ2-5|16|TRBV5-1|NA
CARSLWAPLQVETQYF
TGCGCCAGAAGTCTTTGGGCCCCCCTCCAGGTGGAGACCCAGTACTTC
>TRBD1|TRBJ2-2|16|TRBV11-2|NA
CASSLHRGRATGELFF
TGTGCCAGCAGCTTACACAGGGGCAGGGCCACCGGGGAGCTGTTTTTT
>TRBD2|TRBJ2-1|15|TRBV9|NA
CASSEAGGPYNEQFF
TGTGCCAGCAGCGAGGCGGGAGGACCCTACAATGAGCAGTTCTTC
>NA|TRBJ2-7|14|TRBV2|NA
CASSVALREDEQYF
TGTGCCAGCAGTGTCGCCCTAAGGGAAGACGAGCAGTACTTC
>NA|TRBJ2-7|16|TRBV7-2|NA
CASSPQVGGAGYEQYF
TGTGCCAGCAGCCCCCAGGTCGGGGGCGCGGGATACGAGCAGTACTTC
>TRBD1|TRBJ2-7|15|TRBV4-1|once
CASSQGQGISYEQYF
TGCGCCAGCAGCCAGGGACAGGGGATCTCTTACGAGCAGTACTTC
>NA|TRBJ2-2|11|TRBV19|NA
CASSITGELFF
TGTGCCAGTAGTATAACCGGGGAGCTGTTTTTT
>NA|TRBJ2-1|19|TRBV2|medium-sized
CASRTESDWAVRRYNEQFF
TGTGCCAGCAGGACCGAAAGTGACTGGGCTGTGCGACGCTACAATGAGCAGTTCTTC
>TRBD2|TRBJ2-1|13|TRBV5-1|NA
CASSEGLAGERFF
TGCGCCAGCAGCGAGGGACTAGCGGGAGAACGGTTCTTC
>NA|TRBJ2-2|16|TRBV18|NA
CASSPPARQVNGELFF
TGTGCCAGCTCACCCCCAGCCCGACAGGTCAACGGGGAGCTGTTTTTT